This TCR beta chain is drawn from a study of shared clonotypes between healthy human individuals. This clone occurred once. CDR3 length: 13 residues. Germline V gene lookup returns CDR1 MGHRA and CDR2 YSYEKL. V was clipped by 1 base and J by 5 bases, with 5 bases between them. Libraries were prepared by immunoSEQ multiplex PCR; TCRdb keeps only in-frame clonotypes and omits some of them. The sample lists about 2.3 million clones, 85% to 95% occurring once. Sequencing was done on a sample of naive CD4+ T cells from PBMCs. The subset: CD45RA+ positively selected. This receptor was obtained from a man aged 18 to 29 in good health. Some clones in this sample may be carry-over from other donors' samples. The rearrangement links TRBV4-1 to TRBJ2-2; no definite D call. CDR3 DNA: TGCGCCAGCAGCCAAGCTCTGACCGGGGAGCTGTTTTTT. Amino acids: CASSQALTGELFF.